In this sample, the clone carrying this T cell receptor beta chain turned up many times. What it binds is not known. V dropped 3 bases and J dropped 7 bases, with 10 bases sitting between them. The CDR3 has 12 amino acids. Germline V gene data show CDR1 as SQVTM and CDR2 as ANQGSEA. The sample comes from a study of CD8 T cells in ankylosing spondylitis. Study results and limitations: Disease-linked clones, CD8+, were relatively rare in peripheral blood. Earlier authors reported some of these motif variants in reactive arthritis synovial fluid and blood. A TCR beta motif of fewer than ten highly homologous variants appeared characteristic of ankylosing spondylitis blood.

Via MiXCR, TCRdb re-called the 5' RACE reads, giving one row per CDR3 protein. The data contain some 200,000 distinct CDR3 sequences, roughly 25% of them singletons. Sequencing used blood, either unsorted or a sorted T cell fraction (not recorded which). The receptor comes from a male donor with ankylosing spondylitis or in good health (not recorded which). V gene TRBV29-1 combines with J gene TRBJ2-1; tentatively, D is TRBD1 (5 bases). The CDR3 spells CSVDPGYNEQFF. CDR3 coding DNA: TGCAGCGTTGATCCAGGGTATAATGAGCAGTTCTTC.